What follows describes a single T cell receptor beta chain. Its antigen is unidentified. This sample stems from a study of neoadjuvant anti-PD-1 for oral cavity cancer. Study-wide background: Patients without progression received a fourth nivolumab dose around day 43, then surgical resection on days 50-56.

Time point in this sample: after neoadjuvant nivolumab, at surgical resection. Patients had newly diagnosed, untreated stage II-IVA oral cavity squamous cell carcinoma. V shed 4 bases, J shed 4 bases, and the junction held 3 bases outside the gene matches. In germline, CDR1 is SEHNR, CDR2 FQNEAQ (reference sequence). The CDR3 extends over 13 amino acids. Most PBMC samples had approximately 440 ng input DNA in six replicates. TCRdb keeps only in-frame clones here, not all; method: immunoSEQ multiplex PCR. The table lists under 8,500 clones, 60% to 75% of them singletons. Study-wide points: With three patients per group, TCR findings need larger cohorts.

The sample consisted of PBMCs, taken after nivolumab (anti-PD-1) treatment. The chain combines TRBV7-9 with TRBJ1-1, with 7 bases lining up with TRBD1. The receptor was isolated from a person between 35 and 79 years old with oral cavity squamous cell carcinoma. CDR3 loop: CASSSPGGTEAFF. CDR3 in DNA: TGTGCCAGCAGCTCCCCAGGGGGCACTGAAGCTTTCTTT.